Each of the 32 T cell receptor beta chains below was sequenced from the same sample in a study of blood T cells in healthy people across ages. Together with a sample-barcoded 5' primer, a J-beta primer mix was included in a second PCR lasting about 6 to 11 cycles. TCRdb passed the 5' RACE reads through MiXCR, listing each CDR3 protein once. Altogether about 970,000 distinct CDR3 sequences are present, roughly 51% being singletons, with the ten largest covering 20% to 25%. Sequencing was performed on blood. The receptors here all came from a woman between 55 and 75 years old in good health.

V gene TRBV20-1 combines with J gene TRBJ2-4; D might be TRBD1 (5 bases). This CDR3 spans 15 amino acids. The germline V gene encodes CDR1 DFQATT and CDR2 SNEGSKA (reference sequence). Here the CDR3 DNA reads TGCAGCGCTTTCGACAGCAAGCGTCGCAAAAACATTCAGTACTTC. Residues: CSAFDSKRRKNIQYF.

This clonotype was recorded a few times. The chain employs TRBV4-1 and TRBJ2-6; unclear D gene. The CDR3 extends over 16 amino acids. Trimming removed 3 bases at V and 2 bases at J, with 11 bases between. Germline-derived CDR1 and CDR2 are MGHRA and YSYEKL. CDR3 sequence reads: CASSHNTGPGANVLTF. For the CDR3, the DNA is TGCGCCAGCAGCCATAACACGGGCCCTGGGGCCAACGTCCTGACTTTC.

This clonotype appeared a few times. The chain couples TRBV27 to TRBJ2-5; D might be TRBD2 (5 bases). The germline V gene encodes CDR1 MNHEY and CDR2 SMNVEV (reference sequence). Trimming shortened V by 4 bases and J by 1 base, and 16 bases separated the two germline ends. The CDR3 runs 16 residues. The CDR3, as DNA: TGTGCCAGCAGTTCTGGACTGGTTGGGTTCCAAGAGACCCAGTACTTC. It yields the protein CASSSGLVGFQETQYF.

The chain is built from TRBV28 and TRBJ2-3; D might be TRBD2 (7 bases). Germline V gene data show CDR1 as MDHEN and CDR2 as SYDVKM. The CDR3 has 19 amino acids. The V end lost 4 bases, the J end lost 2 bases, and 25 bases lay between the germline ends. DNA for the CDR3: TGTGCCAGCAGTTCTTCAGGGGTACGTGACGGGAGGCCCACAGATACGCAGTATTTT. Translating it yields CASSSSGVRDGRPTDTQYF. Using reference TRBV28 and TRBJ2-3 for the parts outside the CDR3, the full variable domain is DVKVTQSSRYLVKRTGEKVFLECVQDMDHENMFWYRQDPGLGLRLIYFSYDVKMKEKGDIPEGYSVSREKKERFSLILESASTNQTSMYLCASSSSGVRDGRPTDTQYFGPGTRLTVL.

The CDR3 sequence: CASSELALTTHKNIQYF. The DNA for the CDR3 is TGTGCCAGCAGTGAGCTAGCGCTAACGACCCACAAAAACATTCAGTACTTC. The chain employs TRBV2 and TRBJ2-4, with D maybe TRBD2 (6 bases). This CDR3 is built from 17 residues. Germline V gene data show CDR1 as SNHLY and CDR2 as FYNNEI. Between the trimmed V and J ends, which lost 3 bases and 3 bases, there was a span of 18 bases.

Written as DNA, the CDR3 is TGTGCCAGCAGCATGGGACTAGCGGGAGTGGGTACGCAGTATTTT. Amino acid sequence: CASSMGLAGVGTQYF. The chain combines TRBV7-2 with TRBJ2-3; 14 bases map to TRBD2. The CDR3 runs to 15 residues. The J segment lost 8 bases and the V segment lost 5 bases, leaving 6 bases of the junction unmatched. CDR1 and CDR2 from the germline V gene are SGHTA and FQGNSA.

The chain couples TRBV12-3 or TRBV12-4 to TRBJ1-2; no firm D call. The CDR3 extends over 14 amino acids. V gave up 5 bases and J gave up 0 bases, with 10 bases separating them. This chain's CDR3 is CASSLGSANYGYTF. For the CDR3, the DNA is TGTGCCAGCAGTCTAGGGTCAGCTAACTATGGCTACACCTTC.

This clonotype showed up just a few times. This sequence joins TRBV5-1 and TRBJ2-3; unclear D gene. There are 16 residues in the CDR3. Germline CDR1 SGHRS, CDR2 YFSETQ. V was clipped by 4 bases and J by 0 bases, with 15 bases between them. The CDR3 here is CASSAQPGSSTDTQYF. DNA for the CDR3: TGCGCCAGCAGCGCTCAACCGGGCTCTAGCACAGATACGCAGTATTTT.

This clonotype was seen a few times. The V gene is TRBV5-1, the J gene TRBJ2-6; D uncertain. The CDR3 has 15 amino acids. With 0 bases removed from V and 1 base from J, the gap between germline ends came to 5 bases. The germline V gene has CDR1 SGHRS and CDR2 YFSETQ. The CDR3 here is CASSLVVSGANVLTF. Here the CDR3 DNA reads TGCGCCAGCAGCTTGGTTGTATCTGGGGCCAACGTCCTGACTTTC.

The V call is TRBV20-1, the J call TRBJ1-2, with a weak D call TRBD1 (5 bases). Trimming cost V 5 bases and J 8 bases, with 24 bases left between them. The CDR3 extends over 15 amino acids. Per germline, CDR1 DFQATT and CDR2 SNEGSKA (reference sequence). In DNA, the CDR3 is TGCAGTGCTCCTGGGGGATTCCGAGGCGCTAGCGGCTACACCTTC. Protein: CSAPGGFRGASGYTF.

As concerns this clonotype: At one end the junction does not follow the germline gene, possibly because of a read error. The V and J genes are TRBV4-2 and TRBJ2-7; D is perhaps TRBD1 or TRBD2 (5 bases each). The CDR3 is made up of 15 amino acids. In germline, CDR1 is LGHNA, CDR2 YNFKEQ. CDR3 loop: CASRLGQGSSYKQYF. The CDR3 DNA reads TGTGCCAGCAGACTGGGGCAAGGGAGCTCCTACAAGCAGTACTTC.

This clonotype has a single count. This rearrangement joins TRBV12-3 or TRBV12-4 to TRBJ2-2, with D perhaps TRBD2 (5 bases). The CDR3 is 14 residues long. Trimming shortened V by 3 bases and J by 4 bases, and 9 bases separated the two germline ends. The chain's CDR3 is CASSFEGITGELFF. The CDR3 bases are TGTGCCAGCAGTTTTGAGGGAATCACCGGGGAGCTGTTTTTT.

The chain joins TRBV19 to TRBJ2-1; a possible D gene is TRBD2 (5 bases). Germline CDR1 is LNHDA and CDR2 is SQIVND (reference sequence). This CDR3 contains 15 residues. V was clipped by 4 bases and J by 3 bases, with 13 bases between them. The CDR3 region has the DNA TGTGCCAGTAGTAGAGTGGGAGACGACTACAATGAGCAGTTCTTC. Protein product: CASSRVGDDYNEQFF.

The chain is built from TRBV29-1 and TRBJ2-1; TRBD2 aligns across 9 bases. With 7 bases clipped from V and 2 bases from J, the junction kept 24 bases outside the gene matches. Germline V lookup: CDR1 SQVTM, CDR2 ANQGSEA. The CDR3 length is 20 residues. The CDR3 spells CSGGGGGLLSGRGTYNEQFF. The CDR3 nucleotides are TGCAGCGGGGGGGGAGGGGGCCTACTTAGCGGGAGAGGCACCTACAATGAGCAGTTCTTC.

CDR3 loop: CASSLAGGTSEQYF. CDR3 DNA sequence: TGCGCCAGCAGCTTAGCGGGAGGAACTTCCGAGCAGTACTTC. V gene TRBV4-1 combines with J gene TRBJ2-7, with 10 bases lining up with TRBD2. The CDR3 spans 14 residues. Looked up from germline, CDR1 is MGHRA and CDR2 is YSYEKL. V shed 5 bases and J 6 bases; nucleotides not matched to a gene: 7.

This clonotype was recorded only once. The chain links TRBV4-3 to TRBJ2-1; TRBD2 might be the D (5 bases). This CDR3 has 15 amino acids. Germline V gene sequence: CDR1 LGHNA, CDR2 YSLEER. V was cut by 0 bases and J by 2 bases, with 8 bases left in between. The CDR3 coding sequence is TGCGCCAGCAGCCAAGAGGAGGTCCCCTACAATGAGCAGTTCTTC. This encodes CASSQEEVPYNEQFF.

The V call is TRBV27, the J call TRBJ1-5, with TRBD1 matching 7 bases. Losses at the gene ends were 6 bases for V and 0 bases for J; bases not matched to a gene: 5. The V gene's germline CDR1 is MNHEY and CDR2 SMNVEV (reference sequence). The CDR3 has 15 amino acids. The CDR3 coding sequence is TGTGCCAGCAGAGCAGGGGGGTATAGCAATCAGCCCCAGCATTTT. Encoded protein: CASRAGGYSNQPQHF.

The chain joins TRBV7-9 to TRBJ1-2; D perhaps matches TRBD1 (6 bases). The CDR3 consists of 13 residues. Germline V gives CDR1 SEHNR, CDR2 FQNEAQ (reference sequence). The V gene lost 5 bases and the J gene lost 7 bases, with 14 bases spanning the gap. The CDR3 nucleotides are TGTGCCAGCAGCCAAAACGGGGGGCTTGGCTACACCTTC. The encoded protein is CASSQNGGLGYTF. Full variable domain (remainder filled in from reference TRBV7-9 and TRBJ1-2): DTGVSQNPRHKITKRGQNVTFRCDPISEHNRLYWYRQTLGQGPEFLTYFQNEAQLEKSRLLSDRFSAERPKGSFSTLEIQRTEQGDSAMYLCASSQNGGLGYTFGSGTRLTVV.

The J gene is TRBJ2-1, the V gene TRBV9; the match to TRBD1 covers 9 bases. Unmatched junction bases numbered 5, after V lost 1 base and J lost 9 bases. CDR1 and CDR2 (germline): SGDLS, YYNGEE. CDR3 length: 14 amino acids. The CDR3 loop is CASSVTGQGPEQFF. CDR3 coding DNA: TGTGCCAGCAGCGTAACGGGACAGGGCCCTGAGCAGTTCTTC.

This rearrangement joins TRBV7-8 to TRBJ2-2, with 11 positions matching TRBD2. V was clipped by 4 bases and J by 7 bases; unmatched bases: 5. Germline CDR1 SGHVS, CDR2 FQNEAQ. CDR3 length: 15 amino acids. In DNA form, the CDR3 reads TGTGCCAGCAGCTCACTAGCGGGAGCGGTCGGGGAGCTGTTTTTT. It yields the protein CASSSLAGAVGELFF.

A remark on this clonotype: One end of the junction does not line up with germline, which may come from a read error. The chain recombines TRBV20-1 with TRBJ2-7; 10 positions match TRBD2. CDR3 length equals 20 residues. Germline V lookup: CDR1 DFQATT, CDR2 SNEGSKA (reference sequence). The CDR3, as DNA: TGCGGTGCTAGAGATCGGGGAACTAGCGGGAAAAGGGATTTCTCCTACGAGCAGTACTTC. It encodes CGARDRGTSGKRDFSYEQYF.

The CDR3 loop is CASSLTSESTDTQYF. CDR3 coding DNA: TGCGCCAGCAGCTTAACTAGCGAAAGCACAGATACGCAGTATTTT. The rearrangement joins TRBV5-1 to TRBJ2-3; 7 bases align to TRBD2. J gave up 0 bases and V 2 bases, and 3 bases lay outside the gene matches. Germline assignment: CDR1 SGHRS and CDR2 YFSETQ. The CDR3 contains 15 residues.

V gene TRBV12-3 or TRBV12-4 combines with J gene TRBJ2-3; D perhaps matches TRBD2 (6 bases). V dropped 3 bases and J dropped 4 bases, with 11 bases sitting between them. The CDR3 contains 14 residues. CDR3 residues: CASSFDPGADTQYF. Here the CDR3 DNA reads TGTGCCAGCAGTTTTGATCCGGGAGCAGATACGCAGTATTTT.

This clonotype turned up a few times. This chain links TRBV18 with TRBJ2-1, with 10 bases identical to TRBD2. Germline V gene lookup returns CDR1 KGHSH and CDR2 LQKENI. V was pared by 5 bases and J by 8 bases, with 12 bases of the junction left unmatched. This CDR3 spans 16 amino acids. The CDR3 region is CASSNLQTSGHDEQFF. The CDR3 region has the DNA TGTGCCAGCTCAAATCTTCAGACTAGCGGGCACGATGAGCAGTTCTTC.

This clonotype came up a few times. The chain recombines TRBV7-2 with TRBJ2-3; D gene unclear. The CDR3 spans 15 residues. V lost 6 bases and J lost 0, with 13 bases in between. Germline-derived CDR1 and CDR2 are SGHTA and FQGNSA. CDR3: CASSLGRPSTDTQYF. As DNA, the CDR3 is TGTGCCAGCAGTTTGGGTCGGCCCAGCACAGATACGCAGTATTTT.

This clonotype has a single count. The chain combines TRBV2 with TRBJ2-1, with 8 bases aligning to TRBD1. There are 13 residues in the CDR3. After removal of 5 bases from V and 10 bases from J, the junction contained 7 bases not matched to a gene. Germline V lookup: CDR1 SNHLY, CDR2 FYNNEI. The CDR3 bases are TGTGCCAGCAGTAAAGAACAGGGGGGCGAGCAGTTCTTC. Translation: CASSKEQGGEQFF.

The chain employs TRBV28 and TRBJ2-1; D assignment may be TRBD1 or TRBD2 (7 bases each). The better agreement between TRBJ2-7 and the DNA end casts doubt on the J call. This CDR3 has 15 amino acids. In germline, CDR1 is MDHEN, CDR2 SYDVKM. The CDR3 nucleotides read TGTGCCACCCAGAGGGGGCGGGGGAAATACAATGAGCAGTACTTC. Translated: CATQRGRGKYNEQYF.

CDR3: CASSFRGAYDEQYF. CDR3 nucleotides: TGTGCCAGCAGCTTCCGCGGGGCATACGACGAGCAGTACTTC. The V and J genes are TRBV7-2 and TRBJ2-7, with D maybe TRBD2 (6 bases). Germline-derived CDR1 and CDR2 are SGHTA and FQGNSA. CDR3 length equals 14 residues. V lost 3 bases to trimming and J lost 5 bases, with 14 bases between them.

This clonotype has more than one count but fewer than ten. The chain is built from TRBV7-6 and TRBJ2-1; tentatively, D is TRBD1 or TRBD2 (5 bases each). The germline V gene has CDR1 SGHVS and CDR2 FNYEAQ. This CDR3 is built from 16 residues. Trimming removed 1 base from V and 4 bases from J, with 14 bases in between. CDR3 residues: CASSLVWGSGYNEQFF. CDR3 nucleotide sequence: TGTGCCAGCAGCTTAGTTTGGGGGAGTGGGTACAATGAGCAGTTCTTC.

On this clonotype itself: One end of the junction does not line up with germline, which may come from a read error. The chain joins TRBV13 to TRBJ1-4; D gene unclear. The CDR3 loop spans 12 amino acids. From germline, CDR1 is PRHDT and CDR2 FYEKMQ (reference sequence). CDR3 DNA: TGTGCCAGCAGCTTCCAGAATGGAAAACTGTTTTTT. Translating gives CASSFQNGKLFF.

In this sample, this clonotype turned up once. In nucleotides, the CDR3 is TGCGCCAGCAGCTCGACCGTTAGCGGGAGAGGGCGGGGTGGGCAGTTCTTC. Translating it yields CASSSTVSGRGRGGQFF. This sequence joins TRBV5-1 and TRBJ2-1, with 9 nucleotides matching TRBD2. The CDR3 runs to 17 residues. Germline V gives CDR1 SGHRS, CDR2 YFSETQ. Trimming cost V 3 bases and J 12 bases; bases outside gene matches: 19. Based on the CDR3 plus reference TRBV5-1 and TRBJ2-1, the full variable domain is KAGVTQTPRYLIKTRGQQVTLSCSPISGHRSVSWYQQTPGQGLQFLFEYFSETQRNKGNFPGRFSGRQFSNSRSEMNVSTLELGDSALYLCASSSTVSGRGRGGQFFGPGTRLTVL.

This clonotype was recorded a few times. V is TRBV10-3 and J is TRBJ2-7, with TRBD2 as a possible D gene (6 bases). The CDR3 contains 13 residues. CDR1 ENHRY and CDR2 SYGVKD come from the germline V gene. The germline V and J ends were trimmed by 11 bases and 3 bases, with 17 bases remaining between them. CDR3 coding DNA: TGTGCCTCGGCCGGGACTGTGGGCTACGAGCAGTACTTC. Its translation: CASAGTVGYEQYF.